A selection of T cell receptor beta chains follows, all from one sample in a study of STAT5B mutations in CD4+ large granular lymphocyte leukemia. Assay: immunoSEQ multiplex PCR; the TCRdb copy retains only in-frame clones and omits some. The sample contains under 7,500 clones, roughly 70% of which appear only once. What was sequenced was PBMCs. All receptors come from a woman in her seventies with CD4+ T-cell large granular lymphocyte leukemia. Each CDR3 is given with its conserved first and last residue. D genes are given only for firm matches. A clone size is listed for some rows: how often the clone was seen (once, few, many), or a class if it is expanded.

CDR3 DNA | CDR3 protein | V gene | D gene | clone size | J gene
TGCAGTGCCCCTCGACAAGAGACCCAGTACTTC | CSAPRQETQYF | TRBV20-1 | . | . | TRBJ2-5
TGTGCCAGCAGCTTAGGGACAGGGGCTACATATAGCAATCAGCCCCAGCATTTT | CASSLGTGATYSNQPQHF | TRBV11-2 | TRBD1 | . | TRBJ1-5
TGTGCCAGCAGGGTTACTAGCGGGGGGTACGAGCAGTACTTC | CASRVTSGGYEQYF | TRBV2 | TRBD2 | . | TRBJ2-7
TGTGCCAGCAGTTACTCGAAAAGTTCCACTGAAGCTTTCTTT | CASSYSKSSTEAFF | TRBV6-6 | . | . | TRBJ1-1
TGTGCCAGCAGGGGGGGGACAGGGTCGAATTCACCCCTCCACTTT | CASRGGTGSNSPLHF | TRBV25-1 | TRBD1 | . | TRBJ1-6
TGTGCCAGTAGGACCGGGACAGGGTTTAGCTATGGCTACACCTTC | CASRTGTGFSYGYTF | TRBV19 | TRBD1 | . | TRBJ1-2
TGTGCCATCGGAGATCAGGGTAGAGGACAGCCCCAGCATTTT | CAIGDQGRGQPQHF | TRBV10-3 | . | . | TRBJ1-5
TGTGCCAGCAGCTTAGGGGGGCCAGGCGGGGAGCTGTTTTTT | CASSLGGPGGELFF | TRBV7-6 | . | . | TRBJ2-2
TGTGCCAGCAGCCTGAAGCTAGCGGGAGGGCCGCCCGATACGCAGTATTTT | CASSLKLAGGPPDTQYF | TRBV7-6 | TRBD2 | . | TRBJ2-3
TGTGCCACCAGCAGACAGGGACAGGCACAAGAGACCCAGTACTTC | CATSRQGQAQETQYF | TRBV15 | TRBD1 | . | TRBJ2-5
TGTGCCAGCAGCCTCCGGGACAGAGTCTCTGGGGCCAACGTCCTGACTTTC | CASSLRDRVSGANVLTF | TRBV7-3 | TRBD1 | . | TRBJ2-6
TGTGCCAGCAGCTTAGTCTTAGCGGGGAGCACAGATACGCAGTATTTT | CASSLVLAGSTDTQYF | TRBV11-2 | TRBD2 | . | TRBJ2-3
TGTGCCAGCAGGGCGGGCAATGAGCAGTTCTTC | CASRAGNEQFF | TRBV2 | . | . | TRBJ2-1
TGCGCCAGCAGCTTGGATATTAGTGGCAGGTTCTCCGGAGGCTACACCTTC | CASSLDISGRFSGGYTF | TRBV5-1 | . | . | TRBJ1-2
TGTGCCAGCTCACCCACCGGCATGGGACTAGCTTCCTACGAGCAGTACTTC | CASSPTGMGLASYEQYF | TRBV18 | TRBD2 | . | TRBJ2-7
TGTGCCAGCAGTGAAGTGGGGACAGGGACCCATAGCAATCAGCCCCAGCATTTT | CASSEVGTGTHSNQPQHF | TRBV6-1 | TRBD1 | . | TRBJ1-5
TGTGCCAGCACAAAGGGGCGAGGGGCCACCGGGGAGCTGTTTTTT | CASTKGRGATGELFF | TRBV11-2 | . | . | TRBJ2-2
TGTGCCATCAGCCGCGAGGTGAACACCGGGGAGCTGTTTTTT | CAISREVNTGELFF | TRBV10-3 | . | . | TRBJ2-2
TGTGCCAACAAGTGGTTCGGGTCCCACTTC | CANKWFGSHF | TRBV7-9 | . | . | TRBJ2-7
TGTGCCAGTAGATCCACCGCGGCAGGGGGTTATAATTCACCCCTCCACTTT | CASRSTAAGGYNSPLHF | TRBV19 | TRBD1 | . | TRBJ1-6
TGTGCCAGCCACGAACGCGGGGGCACAGATACGCAGTATTTT | CASHERGGTDTQYF | TRBV19 | . | . | TRBJ2-3
TGTGCCAGCCACTTAGCGGGAGTTGGGGACGAGCAGTACTTC | CASHLAGVGDEQYF | TRBV6-1 | TRBD2 | once | TRBJ2-7
TGTGCCAGCGGCGCGACGGCAGGGTTGGTAAATGAGCAGTTCTTC | CASGATAGLVNEQFF | TRBV7-3 | . | once | TRBJ2-1
TGTGCCAGCAGCTCGGGGGGGACGGCGAACACTGAAGCTTTCTTT | CASSSGGTANTEAFF | TRBV11-3 | . | few | TRBJ1-1
TGTGCCAGCGGCCCTATTGGCGGGCCTACAGATACGCAGTATTTT | CASGPIGGPTDTQYF | TRBV11-2 | . | . | TRBJ2-3
TGTGCCACCAGCAGAGAAACCCGCTACGAGCAGTACTTC | CATSRETRYEQYF | TRBV15 | . | once | TRBJ2-7
TGCGCCAGCAGCCCGGACAGGAATAATGGCTACACCTTC | CASSPDRNNGYTF | TRBV5-1 | TRBD1 | . | TRBJ1-2
TGTGCCAGCAGTCGAGACAGCTTGTATGGCTACACCTTC | CASSRDSLYGYTF | TRBV28 | . | . | TRBJ1-2
TGTGCCTGGGCCAGATCCGGGACCTCCTACGAGCAGTACTTC | CAWARSGTSYEQYF | TRBV30 | . | . | TRBJ2-7
TGTGCCAGCAGCTTGAGTACGGACAGGGCCTCTGGAAACACCATATATTTT | CASSLSTDRASGNTIYF | TRBV5-4 | TRBD1 | once | TRBJ1-3
TGTGCCACCTCCGGGACAGGGAATGAAAAACTGTTTTTT | CATSGTGNEKLFF | TRBV10-3 | TRBD1 | . | TRBJ1-4
TGTGCCAGCAGCTTGGTAACAGGGTGGAGATATGGCTACACCTTC | CASSLVTGWRYGYTF | TRBV5-6 | . | few | TRBJ1-2
TGTGCCAGTAGTATCGGGACAGTAGCACCTGAAGCTTTCTTT | CASSIGTVAPEAFF | TRBV19 | TRBD1 | few | TRBJ1-1
TGTGCCAGCTCACGCGAAACTCGACAGGGTCATGAGCAGTTCTTC | CASSRETRQGHEQFF | TRBV18 | TRBD1 | few | TRBJ2-1
TGTGCCAGCAGCTATGAACTCACTGTCGGTGGCTACACCTTC | CASSYELTVGGYTF | TRBV5-6 | . | . | TRBJ1-2
TGTGCCAGCAGCTTATCGACAGGGGCTGGGGCCAACGTCCTGACTTTC | CASSLSTGAGANVLTF | TRBV7-3 | TRBD1 | . | TRBJ2-6
TGTGCCAGCAGCCCCGGACAGGGGTTAACTTCTGGGGCCAACGTCCTGACTTTC | CASSPGQGLTSGANVLTF | TRBV7-2 | TRBD1 | . | TRBJ2-6
TGTGCCAGCAGTACATACCGGGACTTGGACGAGCAGTACTTC | CASSTYRDLDEQYF | TRBV28 | . | . | TRBJ2-7
TGCGCCAGCAGCCCGGACCCCGGGACAGCGTTGATGGACACCTTC | CASSPDPGTALMDTF | TRBV5-1 | TRBD1 | . | TRBJ1-2
TGTGCCAGCAGCTTAGATCAAGTGAGACTAGCGGGACCCCTCTACGAGCAGTACTTC | CASSLDQVRLAGPLYEQYF | TRBV11-2 | TRBD2 | . | TRBJ2-7
TGTGCCAGCAGTCTTGAAGGAGAGACCCAGTACTTC | CASSLEGETQYF | TRBV2 | . | once | TRBJ2-5
TGTGCCAGCAGCGTAGCGGTTAGCGGGGGGGCTCAAGAGACCCAGTACTTC | CASSVAVSGGAQETQYF | TRBV9 | TRBD2 | . | TRBJ2-5
TGCAGCGGAAGCCTCCCCCCCTATGGCTACACCTTC | CSGSLPPYGYTF | TRBV29-1 | . | . | TRBJ1-2
TGCGCCAGCAGCCAAGCAGCGGGGGGTCTCTCCTACAATGAGCAGTTCTTC | CASSQAAGGLSYNEQFF | TRBV4-3 | TRBD2 | . | TRBJ2-1
TGCGCCAGCAGCTTAAGGACAGGCGGCTCTGGAAACACCATATATTTT | CASSLRTGGSGNTIYF | TRBV5-1 | TRBD1 | once | TRBJ1-3
TGTGCCAGCAGCGTGCGGGCCTACAATGAGCAGTTCTTC | CASSVRAYNEQFF | TRBV9 | . | . | TRBJ2-1
TGTGCCAGCAGTCAGCCGGGCCAAAAGGGTGGCTACACCTTC | CASSQPGQKGGYTF | TRBV6-5 | . | . | TRBJ1-2
TGTGCCACGGGATCAGGGACCTACGAGCAGTACTTC | CATGSGTYEQYF | TRBV6-1 | . | few | TRBJ2-7
TGCGCCAGCAGCCAAGTACCCAGCGGAGCGGAGTCAAAGAGGGCCCAGTACTTC | CASSQVPSGAESKRAQYF | TRBV4-1 | . | . | TRBJ2-5
TGTGCCAGCACCGTGGACAGGGGGTCCTACAATGAGCAGTTCTTC | CASTVDRGSYNEQFF | TRBV28 | TRBD1 | . | TRBJ2-1
TGTGCCAGCAGTCGACTAGCTCAAGGAAATGAGCAGTTCTTC | CASSRLAQGNEQFF | TRBV2 | TRBD2 | . | TRBJ2-1
TGCAGCGCCGGAACTAGACTAACAGACAATGAGCAGTTCTTC | CSAGTRLTDNEQFF | TRBV29-1 | . | . | TRBJ2-1
TGTGCCAGCAGCTTAGGGGGGGACAGAAGCTCCTACAATGAGCAGTTCTTC | CASSLGGDRSSYNEQFF | TRBV11-3 | . | . | TRBJ2-1
TGTGCCAGTTGGGACAGGGTTGTGACTGAAGCTTTCTTT | CASWDRVVTEAFF | TRBV28 | TRBD1 | . | TRBJ1-1
TGTGCCAGCAGCGGAGCGGGGTTTGGGTCCTACGAGCAGTACTTC | CASSGAGFGSYEQYF | TRBV7-2 | TRBD2 | . | TRBJ2-7